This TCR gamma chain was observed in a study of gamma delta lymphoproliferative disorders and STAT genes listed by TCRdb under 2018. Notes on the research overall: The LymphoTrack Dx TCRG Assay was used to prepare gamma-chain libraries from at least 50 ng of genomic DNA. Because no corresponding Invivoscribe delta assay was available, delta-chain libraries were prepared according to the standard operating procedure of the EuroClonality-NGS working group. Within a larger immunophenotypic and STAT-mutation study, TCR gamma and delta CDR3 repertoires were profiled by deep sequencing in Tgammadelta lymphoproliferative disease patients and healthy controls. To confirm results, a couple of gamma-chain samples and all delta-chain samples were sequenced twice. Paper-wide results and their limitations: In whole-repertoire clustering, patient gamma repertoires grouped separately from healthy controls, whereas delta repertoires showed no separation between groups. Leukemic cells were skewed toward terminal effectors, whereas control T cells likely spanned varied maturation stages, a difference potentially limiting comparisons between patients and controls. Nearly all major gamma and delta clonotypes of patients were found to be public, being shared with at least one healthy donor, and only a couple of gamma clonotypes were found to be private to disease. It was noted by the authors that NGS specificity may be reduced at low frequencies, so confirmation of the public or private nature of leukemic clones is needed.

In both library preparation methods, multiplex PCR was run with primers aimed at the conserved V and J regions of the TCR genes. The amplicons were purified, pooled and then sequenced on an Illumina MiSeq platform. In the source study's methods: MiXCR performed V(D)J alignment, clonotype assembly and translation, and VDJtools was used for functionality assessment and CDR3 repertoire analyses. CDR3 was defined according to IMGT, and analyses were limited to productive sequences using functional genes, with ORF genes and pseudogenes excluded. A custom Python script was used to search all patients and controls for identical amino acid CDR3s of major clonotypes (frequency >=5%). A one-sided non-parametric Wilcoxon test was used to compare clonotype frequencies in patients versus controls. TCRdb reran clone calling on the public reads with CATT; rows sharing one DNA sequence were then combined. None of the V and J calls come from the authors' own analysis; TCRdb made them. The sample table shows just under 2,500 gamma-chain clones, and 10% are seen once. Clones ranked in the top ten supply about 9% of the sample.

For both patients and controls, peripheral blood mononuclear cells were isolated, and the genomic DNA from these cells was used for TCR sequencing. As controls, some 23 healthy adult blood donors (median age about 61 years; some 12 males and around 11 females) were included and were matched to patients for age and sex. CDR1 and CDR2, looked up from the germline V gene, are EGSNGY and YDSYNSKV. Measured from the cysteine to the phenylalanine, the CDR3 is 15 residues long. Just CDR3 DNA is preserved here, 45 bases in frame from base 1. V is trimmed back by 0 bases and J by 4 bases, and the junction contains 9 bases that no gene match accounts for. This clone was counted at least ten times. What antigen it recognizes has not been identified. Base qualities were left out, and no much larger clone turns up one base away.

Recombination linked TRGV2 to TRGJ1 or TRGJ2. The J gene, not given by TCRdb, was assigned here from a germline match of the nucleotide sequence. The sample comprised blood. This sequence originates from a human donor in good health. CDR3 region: CATWDGPKLYYKKLF. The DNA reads TGTGCCACCTGGGACGGGCCTAAGTTGTATTATAAGAAACTCTTT.